Shown below are 15 T cell receptor beta chains from a single sample sequenced in a study of T cells in Graves' hyperthyroidism and ophthalmopathy. From RNA transcripts, TCR beta CDR3 regions were amplified. The HTBI primer set was used in a first-round RT-PCR of the TCR CDR3. Each CDR3 protein gets one entry after TCRdb re-called the multiplex PCR reads with MiXCR. The sample shows 300,000 to 400,000 distinct CDR3 sequences, less than 20% of them seen only once. Sequenced sample: blood. Receptors were obtained from a man aged 18 to 30 with Graves' ophthalmopathy.

This clonotype was seen many times. The gene calls are TRBV5-1 and TRBJ1-1; D unclear. The CDR3 loop spans 15 amino acids. The V end was cut by 3 bases, the J end by 2 bases, with 14 bases between. The germline V gene encodes CDR1 SGHRS and CDR2 YFSETQ. This chain's CDR3 is CASSSPGRLNTEAFF. CDR3 sequence (DNA): TGCGCCAGCAGCTCGCCCGGCAGACTTAACACTGAAGCTTTCTTT.

The chain joins TRBV11-1 to TRBJ1-2, with 8 bases identical to TRBD1. The CDR3 covers 15 residues. The ends lost 3 bases at V and 2 bases at J; junction bases unmatched: 5. Germline CDR1 is SGHAT and CDR2 is FQDESV (reference sequence). CDR3 nucleotide sequence: TGTGCCAGCAGCTTGGGACAGGTCGGCAACTATGGCTACACCTTC. This encodes CASSLGQVGNYGYTF.

This clonotype occurred many times. V and J are TRBV3-1 and TRBJ2-1, with no clear D. The V end lost 0 bases, the J end lost 8 bases, and 5 bases lay between the germline ends. The CDR3 runs 12 residues. Germline values: CDR1 LGHDT, CDR2 YNNKEL (reference sequence). CDR3 DNA: TGTGCCAGCAGCCAAGATGTCTATGAGCAGTTCTTC. Translated: CASSQDVYEQFF.

This clonotype has just a few counts. The rearrangement uses TRBV11-1 and TRBJ2-7; 9 bases map to TRBD1. Germline V gene sequence: CDR1 SGHAT, CDR2 FQDESV (reference sequence). The CDR3 contains 15 residues. V lost 0 bases and J lost 0; bases outside the gene matches: 0. The CDR3 region is CASSLATGGSYEQYF. CDR3 nucleotide sequence: TGTGCCAGCAGCTTAGCGACAGGGGGCTCCTACGAGCAGTACTTC.

At least ten counts were recorded for this clonotype. The chain combines TRBV5-1 with TRBJ2-1, with 8 bases matching TRBD1. CDR3 length equals 15 residues. J lost 0 bases, V lost 9 bases, and 8 bases had no gene match. Germline CDR1 and CDR2: SGHRS and YFSETQ. CDR3 sequence reads: CANPTGVSSYNEQFF. The CDR3 DNA is TGCGCCAATCCGACAGGGGTAAGCTCCTACAATGAGCAGTTCTTC.

Many counts were recorded for this clonotype. The rearrangement uses TRBV18 and TRBJ2-1, with D tentatively TRBD2 (6 bases). V lost 2 bases and J lost 8, with 13 bases in between. The CDR3 covers 14 residues. CDR1 and CDR2 from the germline V gene are KGHSH and LQKENI. The chain's CDR3 is CASSPSKEGHEQFF. The CDR3, as DNA: TGTGCCAGCTCACCAAGTAAGGAGGGGCATGAGCAGTTCTTC.

This sequence joins TRBV19 and TRBJ1-1; a possible D gene is TRBD1 (5 bases). V was shortened by 4 bases and J by 4 bases, with 16 bases between the two germline ends. This CDR3 has 15 residues. The germline gives CDR1 LNHDA, CDR2 SQIVND (reference sequence). CDR3 protein: CASSSEGEVVTEAFF. The CDR3 DNA reads as TGTGCCAGTAGTAGTGAAGGGGAGGTTGTCACTGAAGCTTTCTTT. The full variable domain, its missing parts supplied by reference TRBV19 and TRBJ1-1, is DGGITQSPKYLFRKEGQNVTLSCEQNLNHDAMYWYRQDPGQGLRLIYYSQIVNDFQKGDIAEGYSVSREKKESFPLTVTSAQKNPTAFYLCASSSEGEVVTEAFFGQGTRLTVV.

This clonotype was picked up many times. The chain joins TRBV3-1 to TRBJ2-5; D gene uncertain. There are 15 residues in the CDR3. CDR1 and CDR2 (germline): LGHDT, YNNKEL (reference sequence). V gave up 0 bases and J gave up 1 base, with 9 bases separating them. The CDR3: CASSQEVGSQETQYF. The CDR3 DNA reads as TGTGCCAGCAGCCAAGAAGTAGGCAGCCAAGAGACCCAGTACTTC.

The V gene is TRBV10-1, the J gene TRBJ2-5; D may correspond to TRBD1 or TRBD2 (5 bases each). The V gene lost 4 bases and the J gene lost 5 bases, with 23 bases spanning the gap. This CDR3 is built from 17 residues. From germline, CDR1 is WNHNN and CDR2 SYGVQD (reference sequence). CDR3 sequence reads: CASSAVAGAKIRETQYF. The CDR3 DNA reads TGCGCCAGCAGTGCCGTAGCCGGGGCCAAAATACGGGAGACCCAGTACTTC.

This clonotype turned up a few times. The gene calls are TRBV19 and TRBJ2-7, with 8 bases fitting TRBD1. This CDR3 has 15 residues. CDR1 and CDR2 (germline): LNHDA, SQIVND (reference sequence). V lost 4 bases to trimming and J lost 2 bases; unmatched junction nucleotides: 7. The CDR3 DNA follows: TGTGCCAGTAGTAGACATTGGACAGGGCCCTACGAGCAGTACTTC. It specifies CASSRHWTGPYEQYF.

This clonotype came up many times. This chain uses TRBV9 with TRBJ2-5, with 9 bases aligning to TRBD2. Germline V CDR1 and CDR2: SGDLS, YYNGEE. The ends lost 3 bases at V and 3 bases at J; junction bases unmatched: 3. The CDR3 runs to 14 residues. The CDR3 DNA sequence: TGTGCCAGCAGCGCATCTAGCGGGGAAGAGACCCAGTACTTC. This sequence encodes CASSASSGEETQYF. Based on the CDR3 plus reference TRBV9 and TRBJ2-5, the full variable domain is DSGVTQTPKHLITATGQRVTLRCSPRSGDLSVYWYQQSLDQGLQFLIQYYNGEERAKGNILERFSAQQFPDLHSELNLSSLELGDSALYFCASSASSGEETQYFGPGTRLLVL.

This clonotype was seen at least ten times. The V and J genes are TRBV7-9 and TRBJ2-1; 7 bases match TRBD1. There are 15 residues in the CDR3. The germline V gene has CDR1 SEHNR and CDR2 FQNEAQ (reference sequence). V lost 4 bases, J lost 6 bases, and 9 bases stayed unmatched. The CDR3 nucleotides are TGTGCCAGCAGCTCCTGGCAACCAGGGGGCAATGAGCAGTTCTTC. This codes for CASSSWQPGGNEQFF.

As to this clonotype: A junction boundary mismatches the germline segment, possibly from a read error. The J gene is TRBJ1-5, the V gene TRBV12-3 or TRBV12-4, with D possibly TRBD1 on 5 matching bases. CDR3 size: 16 residues. This CDR3 reads CASRGRGGLSNQPQHF. Here the CDR3 DNA reads TGTGCCAGCAGGGGCCGGGGGGGGTTGAGCAACCAGCCCCAGCATTTT.

The chain joins TRBV28 to TRBJ2-3; TRBD1 aligns across 7 bases. V was clipped by 5 bases and J by 1 base; unmatched bases: 12. The CDR3 has 17 residues. Germline CDR1 is MDHEN and CDR2 is SYDVKM. The CDR3 is CASSPPSEGAGTDTQYF. CDR3 in DNA: TGTGCCAGCAGTCCCCCCAGTGAGGGGGCAGGCACAGATACGCAGTATTTT.

J is TRBJ1-1 and V is TRBV11-2; 7 nucleotides align to TRBD1. Germline assignment: CDR1 SGHAT and CDR2 FQNNGV. The ends lost 5 bases at V and 7 bases at J; junction bases unmatched: 13. This CDR3 has 15 residues. In DNA form, the CDR3 reads TGTGCCAGCAGCCGCACCCGGGGAAGGGGGCTTGAAGCTTTCTTT. This encodes CASSRTRGRGLEAFF. Variable domain in full (rest from reference TRBV11-2 and TRBJ1-1): EAGVAQSPRYKIIEKRQSVAFWCNPISGHATLYWYQQILGQGPKLLIQFQNNGVVDDSQLPKDRFSAERLKGVDSTLKIQPAKLEDSAVYLCASSRTRGRGLEAFFGQGTRLTVV.